These 9 T cell receptor beta chains came from one sample sequenced in a study of CD8+ T cells in alopecia areata. Treatment indicated: oral pan-JAK inhibitor, 5-10 mg twice daily. In each case, RNA was isolated and then reverse transcribed into cDNA as the sequencing template. Only in-frame clones appear in the TCRdb table, and some are missing; sequencing was by immunoSEQ multiplex PCR. Found here are 95,000 to 150,000 clones, 61% of them singletons; the top ten hold 5.7%. The source material was CD4+ T cells sorted from blood, sampled at week 4, from a patient treated with tofacitinib. The receptors derive from a human donor with alopecia areata.

This clone was recorded a few times. The V gene is TRBV4-1, the J gene TRBJ1-3; no clear D gene. The CDR3 runs to 16 residues. Germline CDR1 and CDR2: MGHRA and YSYEKL. Trimming shortened V by 4 bases and J by 0 bases, and 13 bases separated the two germline ends. CDR3 amino acids: CASSRGRARSGNTIYF. Written as DNA, the CDR3 is TGCGCCAGCAGCCGAGGGAGGGCCCGCTCTGGAAACACCATATATTTT.

The chain employs TRBV19 and TRBJ1-2; 7 nucleotides align to TRBD1. The CDR3 is made up of 12 amino acids. The germline gives CDR1 LNHDA, CDR2 SQIVND (reference sequence). V was pared by 8 bases and J by 11 bases, with 11 bases of the junction left unmatched. CDR3 amino acids: CASHRTGAPYTF. Here the CDR3 DNA reads TGTGCCAGTCACCGGACAGGCGCCCCTTACACCTTC.

This clone came up a few times. The CDR3 region is CASSQDPGGAELFF. CDR3 coding DNA: TGTGCCAGCAGCCAAGATCCAGGGGGCGCGGAGCTGTTTTTT. The chain employs TRBV14 and TRBJ2-2; the match to TRBD1 covers 8 bases. This CDR3 comprises 14 residues. V lost 0 bases and J lost 10; bases outside the gene matches: 4. Germline assignment: CDR1 SGHDN and CDR2 FVKESK.

This clone was seen more than once but under ten times. V is TRBV4-3 and J is TRBJ2-7; 7 nucleotides line up with TRBD1. V lost 3 bases and J lost 4; bases outside the gene matches: 6. The CDR3 spans 14 residues. In germline, CDR1 is LGHNA, CDR2 YSLEER. Here the CDR3 DNA reads TGCGCCAGCAGCCACGGGACAGCCCAGTACGAGCAGTACTTC. Protein product: CASSHGTAQYEQYF.

V gene TRBV5-6 combines with J gene TRBJ2-7; D may correspond to TRBD1 or TRBD2 (5 bases each). CDR3 length: 13 residues. Germline V CDR1 and CDR2: SGHDT, YYEEEE. The V and J ends lost 1 base and 7 bases respectively, with 12 bases between them. CDR3 residues: CASSLFGEGEQYF. CDR3 nucleotides: TGTGCCAGCAGCTTGTTCGGCGAGGGGGAGCAGTACTTC.

This chain links TRBV2 with TRBJ2-1, with D perhaps TRBD2 (6 bases). This CDR3 contains 19 residues. CDR1 SNHLY and CDR2 FYNNEI come from the germline V gene. Trimming shortened V by 6 bases and J by 0 bases, and 24 bases separated the two germline ends. In nucleotides, the CDR3 is TGTGCCAGCAGGCCCCCAGGTAGCGGCGATAGAAGCTCCTACAATGAGCAGTTCTTC. Translation gives CASRPPGSGDRSSYNEQFF.

CDR3 sequence (DNA): TGTGCCATCAGTGAGCCCGAGTCTCGACTCGTTGGAGCTTTCTTT. As protein: CAISEPESRLVGAFF. This chain uses TRBV10-3 with TRBJ1-1; D is unresolved. Germline V gene sequence: CDR1 ENHRY, CDR2 SYGVKD. V lost 2 bases and J 10 bases, leaving 20 bases between the germline ends. CDR3 length equals 15 residues.

The chain carries TRBV20-1 and TRBJ2-7; TRBD1 might be the D (5 bases). The ends were cut back, 5 bases at V and 3 bases at J, with 8 bases in the middle. Germline V CDR1 and CDR2: DFQATT, SNEGSKA (reference sequence). This CDR3 region has 11 residues. CDR3 residues: CSAPDSYEQYF. In DNA, the CDR3 is TGCAGTGCTCCAGACAGCTACGAGCAGTACTTC.

This clone was seen more than once but under ten times. The chain combines TRBV6-5 with TRBJ2-2; D not resolved. The CDR3 is made up of 15 amino acids. Trimming cost V 0 bases and J 1 base, with 6 bases left between them. Germline V CDR1 and CDR2: MNHEY, SVGAGI. CDR3 bases: TGTGCCAGCAGTTACTCGATCGGGAACACCGGGGAGCTGTTTTTT. Amino acid sequence: CASSYSIGNTGELFF.